These 11 T cell receptor beta chains originate from one sample sequenced in a study of blood T cell repertoires in COVID-19. TCRdb keeps only in-frame clones here, not all; method: immunoSEQ multiplex PCR. The table has 35,000 to 55,000 clones, around 90% seen once. Material for sequencing was peripheral blood. These receptors all stem from a man aged 65 to 79 with active COVID-19.

The gene calls are TRBV7-6 and TRBJ2-7; possible D gene TRBD1, 5 bases. CDR3 length equals 12 residues. The V end was cut by 5 bases, the J end by 3 bases, with 8 bases between. CDR1 and CDR2 (germline): SGHVS, FNYEAQ. CDR3 amino acids: CASSDDSYEQYF. CDR3 DNA sequence: TGTGCCAGCAGCGATGACAGCTACGAGCAGTACTTC.

The chain uses TRBV29-1 and TRBJ1-3; no definite D call. The ends were cut back, 7 bases at V and 4 bases at J, with 11 bases in the middle. Germline V CDR1 and CDR2: SQVTM, ANQGSEA. The CDR3 covers 12 residues. CDR3 amino acids: CSGLTEGNTIYF. CDR3 coding DNA: TGCAGCGGCTTGACGGAGGGAAACACCATATATTTT.

This clone was counted between two and nine times. V and J are TRBV4-3 and TRBJ2-7; 10 bases are shared with TRBD1. V was pared by 1 base and J by 0 bases, with 6 bases of the junction left unmatched. Germline lookup yields CDR1 LGHNA and CDR2 YSLEER. This CDR3 has 17 amino acids. The CDR3 region has the DNA TGCGCCAGCAGCCAAGGGTTGGGGACAGGGGCCTCCTACGAGCAGTACTTC. It translates to CASSQGLGTGASYEQYF.

J is TRBJ1-2 and V is TRBV4-3, with 8 bases that match TRBD1. Per germline, CDR1 LGHNA and CDR2 YSLEER. V was pared by 5 bases and J by 4 bases, with 6 bases of the junction left unmatched. The CDR3 totals 14 residues. CDR3 coding DNA: TGCGCCAGCAGCTACAGGGGGACAGGCTATGGCTACACCTTC. This sequence encodes CASSYRGTGYGYTF.

This chain joins TRBV4-3 and TRBJ2-5; D is possibly TRBD2 (5 bases). This CDR3 is built from 17 residues. The V gene's germline CDR1 is LGHNA and CDR2 YSLEER. V lost 0 bases and J lost 0, with 14 bases in between. The CDR3 here is CASSQDCRVAYQETQYF. The CDR3 DNA reads TGCGCCAGCAGCCAAGATTGCCGGGTAGCGTACCAAGAGACCCAGTACTTC.

V and J are TRBV11-2 and TRBJ2-7, with 10 bases identical to TRBD2. The CDR3 covers 15 residues. The germline V gene encodes CDR1 SGHAT and CDR2 FQNNGV. V trimming: 6 bases; J trimming: 2 bases; junction bases outside the gene matches: 7. In DNA, the CDR3 is TGTGCCAGCAGAAAAGCGGGAGGGCAGACCTACGAGCAGTACTTC. Its protein is CASRKAGGQTYEQYF. The full variable domain, with the rest looked up from reference TRBV11-2 and TRBJ2-7, is EAGVAQSPRYKIIEKRQSVAFWCNPISGHATLYWYQQILGQGPKLLIQFQNNGVVDDSQLPKDRFSAERLKGVDSTLKIQPAKLEDSAVYLCASRKAGGQTYEQYFGPGTRLTVT.

This chain uses TRBV7-2 with TRBJ2-5; 10 bases agree with TRBD2. V dropped 5 bases and J dropped 4; count of bases not matched to a gene: 7. The germline V gene encodes CDR1 SGHTA and CDR2 FQGNSA. The CDR3 totals 15 residues. The CDR3 coding sequence is TGTGCCAGCAGCCCGGCGTCTAGCGGGAGAGAGACCCAGTACTTC. Translating it yields CASSPASSGRETQYF.

J is TRBJ2-7 and V is TRBV12-2; the table assigns TRBD2, which was not confirmed against the DNA. TRBV12-2 is an annotated pseudogene. The CDR3 extends over 14 amino acids. CDR3 loop: CASRLRGGTNEQYF. The DNA of the CDR3 is TGTGCAAGTCGCCTCAGGGGAGGGACAAACGAGCAGTACTTC.

The rearrangement joins TRBV5-1 to TRBJ2-3; possible D gene TRBD1, 5 bases. V lost 0 bases to trimming and J lost 1 base, with 6 bases between them. This CDR3 contains 14 residues. The germline V gene has CDR1 SGHRS and CDR2 YFSETQ. CDR3 DNA sequence: TGCGCCAGCAGCTTGGAAGGGGGCACAGATACGCAGTATTTT. Protein sequence: CASSLEGGTDTQYF.

This clone was seen more than once but under ten times. This chain joins TRBV7-9 and TRBJ2-2; D is unclear. V was pared by 6 bases and J by 11 bases, with 10 bases between. Germline assignment: CDR1 SEHNR and CDR2 FQNEAQ (reference sequence). This CDR3 has 11 residues. The CDR3 DNA sequence: TGTGCCAGCAGTGAGGCGGTAGAGCTGTTTTTT. Protein sequence: CASSEAVELFF.

The chain joins TRBV24-1 to TRBJ2-1; the match to TRBD1 covers 10 bases. Looked up from germline, CDR1 is KGHDR and CDR2 is SFDVKD. This CDR3 has 17 amino acids. Germline trimming cut 4 bases from V and 4 bases from J; bases unmatched to any gene: 9. The CDR3 is CATSDQTDRGLYNEQFF. Written as DNA, the CDR3 is TGTGCCACCAGTGACCAGACCGACAGGGGGCTATACAATGAGCAGTTCTTC.